This record concerns one TCR beta chain sequence. This specimen comes from a study of blood T cell repertoires in COVID-19. This CDR3 is 15 amino acids long. The V and J ends lost 1 base and 3 bases respectively, with 10 bases between them. Germline V gene data show CDR1 as MGHRA and CDR2 as YSYEKL. Profiling relied on immunoSEQ multiplex PCR, and the TCRdb table lists in-frame clones only, not all of them. The repertoire includes 200,000 to 250,000 clones, about 84% of them detected once, and around 1.9% sits in the top ten. The genes are TRBV4-1 and TRBJ2-1, with D possibly being TRBD2 (5 bases). Sequenced input: PBMCs or T cells enriched from blood (not recorded which). The sequence was obtained from a woman between 45 and 60 years old who had recovered from COVID-19. The CDR3 DNA is TGCGCCAGCAGCCAAGGCAACGGGGTCTACAATGAGCAGTTCTTC. It translates to CASSQGNGVYNEQFF.